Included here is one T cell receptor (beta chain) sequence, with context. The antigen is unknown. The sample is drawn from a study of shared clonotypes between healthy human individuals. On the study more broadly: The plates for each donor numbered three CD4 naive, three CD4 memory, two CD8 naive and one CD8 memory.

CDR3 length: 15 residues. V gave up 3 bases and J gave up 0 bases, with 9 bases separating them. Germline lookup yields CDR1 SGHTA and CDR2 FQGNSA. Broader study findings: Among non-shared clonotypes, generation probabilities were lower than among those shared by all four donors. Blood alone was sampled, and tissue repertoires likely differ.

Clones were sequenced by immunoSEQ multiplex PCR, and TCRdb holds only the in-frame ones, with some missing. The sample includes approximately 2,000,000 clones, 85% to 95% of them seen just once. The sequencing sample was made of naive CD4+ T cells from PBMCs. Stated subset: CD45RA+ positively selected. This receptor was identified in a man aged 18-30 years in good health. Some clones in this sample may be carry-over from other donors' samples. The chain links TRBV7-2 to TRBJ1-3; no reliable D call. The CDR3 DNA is TGTGCCAGCAGCTTTTACACGAGCTCTGGAAACACCATATATTTT. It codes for CASSFYTSSGNTIYF.